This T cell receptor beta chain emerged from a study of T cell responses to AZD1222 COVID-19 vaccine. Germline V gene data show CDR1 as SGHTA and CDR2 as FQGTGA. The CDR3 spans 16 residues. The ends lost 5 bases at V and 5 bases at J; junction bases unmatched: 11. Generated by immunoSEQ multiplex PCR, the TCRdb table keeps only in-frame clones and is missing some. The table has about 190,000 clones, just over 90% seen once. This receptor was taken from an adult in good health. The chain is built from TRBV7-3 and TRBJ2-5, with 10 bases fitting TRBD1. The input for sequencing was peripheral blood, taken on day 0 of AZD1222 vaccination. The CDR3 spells CASSPDSTGGGETQYF. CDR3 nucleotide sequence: TGTGCCAGCAGCCCAGACTCGACAGGGGGCGGCGAGACCCAGTACTTC.